Included here is one T cell receptor (beta chain) sequence, with context. Its antigen is unknown. The table came from immunoSEQ multiplex PCR; TCRdb's copy has only in-frame clones and leaves some out. The sample holds about 330,000 clones, roughly 88% seen once. The sample comes from a study of Ad26.COV2.S vaccination and SARS-CoV-2 variants. The wider study: Dosing was one shot or two shots 56 days apart.

Overall study results and limits: Responses of T cells in total may have been underestimated by the TCR breadth and depth analyses.

Trimming removed 4 bases at V and 7 bases at J, with 18 bases between. CDR3 length: 15 amino acids. Germline V CDR1 and CDR2: SGHDT, YYEEEE. Described treatment: approximately 18 received Ad26.COV2.S at low or high dose, single or two shots; about 5 received placebo; per-sample allocation not given. Repertoires come from day 63 after the first vaccine or placebo injection. Sequencing was performed on peripheral blood, taken in a trial of Ad26.COV2.S vaccine versus placebo. The rearrangement links TRBV5-6 to TRBJ2-1; D is perhaps TRBD2 (7 bases). The receptor comes from a person between 18 and 60 years old who received the Ad26.COV2.S COVID-19 vaccine or a placebo. The CDR3: CASSAGGHSRNEQFF. CDR3 DNA sequence: TGTGCCAGCAGCGCCGGGGGGCACAGTCGGAATGAGCAGTTCTTC.